These 16 T cell receptor beta chains came from one sample sequenced in a study of T cells in Graves' hyperthyroidism and ophthalmopathy (dated by TCRdb to the late 2010s). Library preparation employed multiplex PCR. TCRdb lists the instrument as Illumina HiSeq 2000. The TCR beta CDR3 regions were amplified from the RNA transcripts. The TCR CDR3 was subjected to a first round of RT-PCR using the HTBI primer set and the Qiagen OneStep RT-PCR kit. In-frame beta chains were kept once TCRdb had trimmed the public reads at Q25 with fastp and called clones with MiXCR. CDR3 protein duplicates are merged, each entry listing the most common genes and DNA. The sample yields a few hundred thousand distinct CDR3 sequences; 14% to 15% were counted once. The ten largest clones take up approximately 32% of the sample. Sequenced sample: blood. Receptors were obtained from a woman aged 25-40 years with Graves' hyperthyroidism.

This clonotype showed up many times. This chain uses TRBV6-1 with TRBJ1-5, with D perhaps matching TRBD1 (5 bases). V shed 4 bases and J shed 4 bases, with 14 bases lying between them. The CDR3 length is 15 residues. Germline-derived CDR1 and CDR2 are MNHNS and SASEGT. The CDR3 bases are TGTGCCAGCAGTGTCCAGGGAGGATGGAATCAGCCCCAGCATTTT. Its translation is CASSVQGGWNQPQHF.

The genes are TRBV10-3 and TRBJ2-1, with TRBD2 matching 8 bases. CDR1 is ENHRY and CDR2 is SYGVKD in the germline V gene. The CDR3 covers 13 residues. V trimming: 10 bases; J trimming: 8 bases; junction bases outside the gene matches: 10. CDR3 in DNA: TGTGCCACGAGTCGGGGGGGCGAGGATGAGCAGTTCTTC. Protein sequence: CATSRGGEDEQFF.

This clonotype was recorded many times. The chain carries TRBV6-1 and TRBJ2-1; tentatively, D is TRBD1 (6 bases). CDR1 and CDR2 (germline): MNHNS, SASEGT. The CDR3 runs 15 residues. V was trimmed by 4 bases and J by 2 bases, leaving 12 bases between them. The CDR3 loop is CASSVGQTPYNEQFF. The CDR3 DNA reads as TGTGCCAGCAGTGTTGGACAGACCCCCTACAATGAGCAGTTCTTC.

This clonotype has more than one count but fewer than ten. This may come from a read error, since a much larger clone is one base off. The chain uses TRBV5-5 and TRBJ2-1; D gene ambiguous. The J call may be faulty, since TRBJ2-7 better matches the DNA end. Germline values: CDR1 SGHKS, CDR2 YYEKEE (reference sequence). The CDR3 extends over 13 amino acids. CDR3 nucleotides: TGTGCCAGCAGCTTCACCAGCTACAATGAGCAGTACTTC. It is translated as CASSFTSYNEQYF.

This clonotype has a count of ten or more. The chain employs TRBV20-1 and TRBJ2-1, with 9 bases identical to TRBD2. Germline V gene lookup returns CDR1 DFQATT and CDR2 SNEGSKA (reference sequence). This CDR3 comprises 15 residues. The J segment lost 5 bases and the V segment lost 4 bases, leaving 9 bases of the junction unmatched. Here the CDR3 reads CSATETSGFDNEQFF. Here the CDR3 DNA reads TGCAGTGCTACGGAGACTAGCGGATTCGACAATGAGCAGTTCTTC.

Notes on this clonotype: At one of its ends the junction is not consistent with the germline gene, which may arise from a read error. The rearrangement joins TRBV30 to TRBJ1-5, with a weak D call TRBD1 (6 bases). CDR3 length equals 14 residues. The germline V gene encodes CDR1 GTSNPN and CDR2 SVGIG (reference sequence). CDR3 sequence (DNA): TGTGCCTGGAGTTTAGGGGGGGACAATCAGCCCCGGCATTTT. This encodes CAWSLGGDNQPRHF.

This clonotype occurred a few times. This chain links TRBV7-8 with TRBJ2-7; 7 bases fit TRBD1. This CDR3 has 15 residues. V gave up 0 bases and J gave up 3 bases; unmatched junction bases: 5. Germline V CDR1 and CDR2: SGHVS, FQNEAQ. The DNA of the CDR3 is TGTGCCAGCAGCTTAGCGTGCCGGGACAGCTACGAGCAGTACTTC. It encodes CASSLACRDSYEQYF. Complete variable domain (other parts from reference TRBV7-8 and TRBJ2-7): GAGVSQSPRYKVAKRGQDVALRCDPISGHVSLFWYQQALGQGPEFLTYFQNEAQLDKSGLPSDRFFAERPEGSVSTLKIQRTQQEDSAVYLCASSLACRDSYEQYFGPGTRLTVT.

In its sample, this clonotype was seen a few times. The V and J genes are TRBV7-9 and TRBJ1-4; 10 bases fit TRBD1. The germline gives CDR1 SEHNR, CDR2 FQNEAQ (reference sequence). J was trimmed by 6 bases and V by 4 bases; bases with no gene match: 5. This CDR3 has 15 amino acids. The CDR3 region is CASSYQTGGHEKLFF. In DNA, the CDR3 is TGTGCCAGCAGCTACCAGACAGGGGGCCATGAAAAACTGTTTTTT.

V and J are TRBV27 and TRBJ2-5; 12 nucleotides align to TRBD2. The CDR3 extends over 18 amino acids. Trimming took 0 bases from V and 1 from J; bases not matched to a gene: 6. Germline CDR1 is MNHEY and CDR2 is SMNVEV (reference sequence). The CDR3 loop reads CASSLSFGLAGFQETQYF. CDR3 nucleotides: TGTGCCAGCAGTTTATCCTTCGGACTAGCGGGGTTCCAAGAGACCCAGTACTTC.

This clonotype was seen many times. This rearrangement joins TRBV28 to TRBJ1-1; D remains ambiguous. V was pared by 8 bases and J by 7 bases, with 8 bases between. The germline gives CDR1 MDHEN, CDR2 SYDVKM. The CDR3 totals 10 residues. The CDR3 region is CASRRLEAFF. CDR3 coding DNA: TGTGCCAGCCGGCGGCTTGAAGCTTTCTTT.

In its sample, this clonotype was seen many times. The V and J genes are TRBV6-1 and TRBJ2-7, with D possibly TRBD2 on 5 matching bases. Germline V lookup: CDR1 MNHNS, CDR2 SASEGT. Trimming removed 6 bases from V and 5 bases from J, with 17 bases in between. The CDR3 runs to 14 residues. The DNA for the CDR3 is TGTGCCAGCAGCCCCTCCCCGGGAAGGCACGAGCAGTACTTC. Translation gives CASSPSPGRHEQYF.

This clonotype occurred a few times. The V gene is TRBV7-2, the J gene TRBJ2-3; a weak D match, TRBD2 (5 bases). Trimming cost V 0 bases and J 1 base, with 11 bases left between them. There are 16 residues in the CDR3. Germline CDR1 is SGHTA and CDR2 is FQGNSA. CDR3 nucleotide sequence: TGTGCCAGCAGCTTAGCGGCAGGACTGCGCACAGATACGCAGTATTTT. It translates to CASSLAAGLRTDTQYF.

This clonotype has a count of ten or more. The chain employs TRBV5-1 and TRBJ1-3; a possible D gene is TRBD1 (6 bases). V was clipped by 6 bases and J by 2 bases, with 18 bases between them. Germline V lookup: CDR1 SGHRS, CDR2 YFSETQ. The CDR3 is made up of 16 amino acids. In DNA, the CDR3 is TGCGCCAGCACCCGAGGGGGTGACACGGCTGGAAACACCATATATTTT. Its translation: CASTRGGDTAGNTIYF.

This clonotype has ten or more counts. The chain links TRBV20-1 to TRBJ2-3; D is possibly TRBD2 (6 bases). CDR3 length equals 15 residues. Germline CDR1 and CDR2: DFQATT and SNEGSKA (reference sequence). V was cut by 8 bases and J by 5 bases, with 23 bases left in between. The CDR3 is CSFHLTGTRGDTQYF. DNA of the CDR3: TGCAGTTTTCATCTAACCGGGACTCGGGGAGATACGCAGTATTTT.

This clonotype was recorded at least ten times. The rearrangement uses TRBV18 and TRBJ2-1; 10 bases match TRBD2. CDR3 size: 15 residues. Germline V CDR1 and CDR2: KGHSH, LQKENI. The V segment lost 4 bases and the J segment 5 bases; nucleotides outside the gene matches: 5. The CDR3: CASSQLLAGNNEQFF. The DNA of the CDR3 is TGTGCCAGCTCACAGTTACTAGCGGGGAACAATGAGCAGTTCTTC.

Points on this clonotype: The junction and the germline gene differ at one end; a read error may be behind it. The CDR3 here is CASRAQGAAKEKLFF. The CDR3 region has the DNA TGCGCCAGCAGAGCGCAGGGGGCGGCGAAGGAAAAACTGTTTTTT. The chain uses TRBV6-1 and TRBJ1-4; 8 nucleotides match TRBD1. Germline V CDR1 and CDR2: MNHNS, SASEGT. This CDR3 is built from 15 residues.